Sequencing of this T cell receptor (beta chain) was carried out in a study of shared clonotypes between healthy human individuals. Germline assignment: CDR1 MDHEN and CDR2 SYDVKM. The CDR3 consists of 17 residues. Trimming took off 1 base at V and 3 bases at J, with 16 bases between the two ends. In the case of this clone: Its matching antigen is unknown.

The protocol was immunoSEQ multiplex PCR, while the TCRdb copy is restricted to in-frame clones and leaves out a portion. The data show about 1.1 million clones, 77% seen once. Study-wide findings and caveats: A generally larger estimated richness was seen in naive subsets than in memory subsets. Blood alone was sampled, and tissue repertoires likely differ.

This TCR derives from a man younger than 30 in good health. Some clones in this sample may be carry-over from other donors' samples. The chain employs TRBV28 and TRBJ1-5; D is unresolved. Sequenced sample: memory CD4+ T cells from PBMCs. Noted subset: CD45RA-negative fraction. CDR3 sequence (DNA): TGTGCCAGCAGTTTATCCCCGGCAGTCAAACTCAATCAGCCCCAGCATTTT. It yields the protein CASSLSPAVKLNQPQHF.